The present entry profiles one T cell receptor beta chain with its context. Its antigen is still unknown. PCR used 60 Vbeta primers and 13 Jbeta primers. Using immunoSEQ multiplex PCR, the repertoire was profiled, and TCRdb retains in-frame clones only, with some absent. The data contain about 170,000 clones, more than 60% of them singletons. This record comes from a study of cytomegalovirus exposure and HLA in healthy donors. Across the study: Membership in the Caucasian-associated ancestry cluster was found for around 81% of fewer than 450 genotyped donors.

The study, taken as a whole, reports: Rare TCR sequences dominated, though some public TCRs recurred in many donors. An analysis done earlier found most TCR beta V segments productive about 87% or about 30% of the time. Association of around 17,000 TCR beta sequences with HLA alleles was found at 0.05 false discovery rate in a later analysis.

Unmatched junction bases numbered 2, after V lost 3 bases and J lost 1 base. The CDR3 extends over 14 amino acids. Germline CDR1 and CDR2: LNHDA and SQIVND (reference sequence). The receptor was derived from a female donor in good health and CMV-seronegative. The chain employs TRBV19 and TRBJ1-1; 7 bases line up with TRBD1. The source material was PBMCs. This CDR3 is CASSIRGKNTEAFF. The CDR3 nucleotides are TGTGCCAGTAGTATCAGGGGGAAGAACACTGAAGCTTTCTTT. Full variable domain (remainder filled in from reference TRBV19 and TRBJ1-1): DGGITQSPKYLFRKEGQNVTLSCEQNLNHDAMYWYRQDPGQGLRLIYYSQIVNDFQKGDIAEGYSVSREKKESFPLTVTSAQKNPTAFYLCASSIRGKNTEAFFGQGTRLTVV.